This T cell receptor beta chain appears in the sequencing data of a study of CD8+CD57+ T cells in acquired aplastic anemia. The overall study: The sorted CD4+ and CD8+ cells yielded an average about 3.3 ug of DNA.

According to the study, genomic DNA was the template for TCR beta VDJ and CDR3 profiling. TCRdb processed the reads anew with MiXCR; each CDR3 protein has one entry. The table has about 40,000 distinct CDR3 sequences, under 80% seen once. Germline assignment: CDR1 WNHNN and CDR2 SYGVQD (reference sequence). The CDR3 is 13 residues long. V was pared by 6 bases and J by 4 bases, with 13 bases between. All sequencing subjects had displayed CD8+CD57+ cell expansion on flow cytometry. The clonotype comes from a human donor with aplastic anemia. V gene TRBV10-1 combines with J gene TRBJ2-7, with unresolved D. Sequences were obtained from sorted CD4+, CD8+, or CD8+CD57+ T cells (not recorded which) from PBMCs. The CDR3 sequence is CASSDYTGYEQYF. The CDR3 nucleotides read TGCGCCAGCAGCGATTACACCGGATACGAGCAGTACTTC.